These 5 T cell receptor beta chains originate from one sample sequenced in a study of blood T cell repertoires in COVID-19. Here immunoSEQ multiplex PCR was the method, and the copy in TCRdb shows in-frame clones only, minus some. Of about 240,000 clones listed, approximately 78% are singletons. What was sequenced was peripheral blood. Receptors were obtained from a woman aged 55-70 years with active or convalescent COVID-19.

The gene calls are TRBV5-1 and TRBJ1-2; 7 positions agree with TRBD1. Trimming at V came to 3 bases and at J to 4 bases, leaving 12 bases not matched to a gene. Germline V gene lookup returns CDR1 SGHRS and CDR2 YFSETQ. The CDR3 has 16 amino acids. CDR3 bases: TGCGCCAGCAGCTACGGGGCAGGGGGTTTCGGCTATGGCTACACCTTC. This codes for CASSYGAGGFGYGYTF.

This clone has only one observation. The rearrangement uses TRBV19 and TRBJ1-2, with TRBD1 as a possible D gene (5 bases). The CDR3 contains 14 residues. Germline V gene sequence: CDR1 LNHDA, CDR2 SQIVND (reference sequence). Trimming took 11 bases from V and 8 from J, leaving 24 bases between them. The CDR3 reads CASGTGDLMRGYTF. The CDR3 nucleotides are TGTGCCTCCGGGACTGGGGACTTAATGAGGGGCTACACCTTC.

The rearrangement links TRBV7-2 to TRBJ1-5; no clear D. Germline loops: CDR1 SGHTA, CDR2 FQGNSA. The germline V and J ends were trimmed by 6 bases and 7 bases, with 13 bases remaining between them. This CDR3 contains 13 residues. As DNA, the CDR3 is TGTGCCAGCAGGAGGGATGTTCAACAGCCCCAGCATTTT. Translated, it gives CASRRDVQQPQHF.

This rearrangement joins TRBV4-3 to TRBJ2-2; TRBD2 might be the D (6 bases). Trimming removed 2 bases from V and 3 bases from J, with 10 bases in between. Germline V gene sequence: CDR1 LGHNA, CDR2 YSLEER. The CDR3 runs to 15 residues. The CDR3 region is CASSQQTGDTGELFF. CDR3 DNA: TGCGCCAGCAGCCAACAAACGGGGGACACCGGGGAGCTGTTTTTT.

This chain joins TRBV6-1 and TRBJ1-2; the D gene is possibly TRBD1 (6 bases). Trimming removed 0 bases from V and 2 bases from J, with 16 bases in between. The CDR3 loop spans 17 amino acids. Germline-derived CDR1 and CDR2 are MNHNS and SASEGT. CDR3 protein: CASSEALLGDNNYGYTF. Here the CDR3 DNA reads TGTGCCAGCAGTGAAGCGCTTTTAGGGGACAACAACTATGGCTACACCTTC.